These 10 T cell receptor beta chains were all obtained from the same sample, sequenced in a study of blood T cell repertoires in COVID-19. TCRdb's copy holds only in-frame clones and misses some; the assay was immunoSEQ multiplex PCR. This repertoire shows 200,000 to 250,000 clones, 70% to 85% found once; its top ten account for approximately 15%. Input material: PBMCs or T cells enriched from blood (not recorded which). All receptors derive from a man aged 40-49 years who had recovered from COVID-19.

This rearrangement joins TRBV2 to TRBJ2-5, with 9 bases aligning to TRBD1. Germline V gene data show CDR1 as SNHLY and CDR2 as FYNNEI. J gave up 2 bases and V 10 bases, and 11 bases lay outside the gene matches. The CDR3 consists of 15 residues. CDR3 in amino acids: CANTDTGTGQETQYF. DNA of the CDR3: TGTGCCAACACTGATACCGGGACAGGGCAAGAGACCCAGTACTTC.

The chain carries TRBV7-9 and TRBJ2-7; TRBD2 matches at 11 bases. Looked up from germline, CDR1 is SEHNR and CDR2 is FQNEAQ (reference sequence). The J segment lost 5 bases and the V segment lost 3 bases, leaving 3 bases of the junction unmatched. This CDR3 spans 14 amino acids. The CDR3 loop reads CASSFKLAGDEQYF. The CDR3 nucleotides read TGTGCCAGCAGCTTTAAACTAGCGGGAGACGAGCAGTACTTC.

V is TRBV10-3 and J is TRBJ1-1; 7 bases line up with TRBD1. After removal of 7 bases from V and 1 base from J, the junction contained 3 bases not matched to a gene. The CDR3 consists of 13 residues. CDR1 is ENHRY and CDR2 is SYGVKD in the germline V gene. The chain's CDR3 is CAIKYRGNTEAFF. The CDR3 DNA sequence: TGTGCCATCAAGTACAGGGGGAACACTGAAGCTTTCTTT.

V and J are TRBV5-1 and TRBJ1-4; D call uncertain. Germline CDR1 reads SGHRS; CDR2 reads YFSETQ. The V end was cut by 0 bases, the J end by 2 bases, with 8 bases between. There are 15 residues in the CDR3. The CDR3 DNA sequence: TGCGCCAGCAGCTTGGTCAGCGGGACTAATGAAAAACTGTTTTTT. Its protein product is CASSLVSGTNEKLFF.

This chain joins TRBV5-4 and TRBJ2-1; tentative D call: TRBD1 (6 bases). V lost 0 bases, J lost 7 bases, and 14 bases lay in between. From germline, CDR1 is SGHNT and CDR2 YYREEE (reference sequence). CDR3 length: 15 residues. In DNA, the CDR3 is TGTGCCAGCAGCTTGGAACAGGGCTGGGAGAATGAGCAGTTCTTC. Translation gives CASSLEQGWENEQFF. Using reference TRBV5-4 and TRBJ2-1 for the parts outside the CDR3, the full variable domain is ETGVTQSPTHLIKTRGQQVTLRCSSQSGHNTVSWYQQALGQGPQFIFQYYREEENGRGNFPPRFSGLQFPNYSSELNVNALELDDSALYLCASSLEQGWENEQFFGPGTRLTVL.

This chain joins TRBV5-6 and TRBJ2-7, with D possibly being TRBD1 (5 bases). CDR3 length equals 14 residues. CDR1 is SGHDT and CDR2 is YYEEEE in the germline V gene. V was clipped by 2 bases and J by 6 bases, with 15 bases between them. DNA for the CDR3: TGTGCCAGCAGCTTAGGCGGTTGGGGCGCCGAGCAGTACTTC. Translation: CASSLGGWGAEQYF.

The chain has TRBV7-2 and TRBJ2-3; D unclear. CDR3 length: 11 amino acids. Trimming stripped 5 bases from V and 6 bases from J, with 6 bases between. Germline values: CDR1 SGHTA, CDR2 FQGNSA. The CDR3 DNA follows: TGTGCCAGCAGCCCCCGGGATACGCAGTATTTT. Residues: CASSPRDTQYF. The variable domain in full, with the rest retrieved from reference TRBV7-2 and TRBJ2-3, is GAGVSQSPSNKVTEKGKDVELRCDPISGHTALYWYRQSLGQGLEFLIYFQGNSAPDKSGLPSDRFSAERTGGSVSTLTIQRTQQEDSAVYLCASSPRDTQYFGPGTRLTVL.

The gene calls are TRBV11-2 and TRBJ1-2; 9 bases are shared with TRBD1. The CDR3 spans 17 residues. V was clipped by 4 bases and J by 2 bases; unmatched bases: 11. Germline CDR1 reads SGHAT; CDR2 reads FQNNGV. CDR3 amino acids: CASSSINRGLRNYGYTF. CDR3 bases: TGTGCCAGCAGCTCCATCAACAGGGGGCTGCGGAACTATGGCTACACCTTC.

This rearrangement joins TRBV4-1 to TRBJ2-7, with 10 bases aligning to TRBD1. The CDR3 is 15 amino acids. Germline CDR1 and CDR2: MGHRA and YSYEKL. Trimming cost V 1 base and J 7 bases; bases outside gene matches: 7. The CDR3 DNA sequence: TGCGCCAGCAGCCAAGTTGGGACAGGGGTCGGTGAGCAGTACTTC. Translation gives CASSQVGTGVGEQYF.

V usage is TRBV28 and J usage is TRBJ2-6, with 7 bases fitting TRBD1. The CDR3 covers 15 residues. Germline-derived CDR1 and CDR2 are MDHEN and SYDVKM. V dropped 7 bases and J dropped 0; count of bases not matched to a gene: 3. CDR3 bases: TGTGCCAGCAAGGGGGCAAGCTCTGGGGCCAACGTCCTGACTTTC. This gives the protein CASKGASSGANVLTF.